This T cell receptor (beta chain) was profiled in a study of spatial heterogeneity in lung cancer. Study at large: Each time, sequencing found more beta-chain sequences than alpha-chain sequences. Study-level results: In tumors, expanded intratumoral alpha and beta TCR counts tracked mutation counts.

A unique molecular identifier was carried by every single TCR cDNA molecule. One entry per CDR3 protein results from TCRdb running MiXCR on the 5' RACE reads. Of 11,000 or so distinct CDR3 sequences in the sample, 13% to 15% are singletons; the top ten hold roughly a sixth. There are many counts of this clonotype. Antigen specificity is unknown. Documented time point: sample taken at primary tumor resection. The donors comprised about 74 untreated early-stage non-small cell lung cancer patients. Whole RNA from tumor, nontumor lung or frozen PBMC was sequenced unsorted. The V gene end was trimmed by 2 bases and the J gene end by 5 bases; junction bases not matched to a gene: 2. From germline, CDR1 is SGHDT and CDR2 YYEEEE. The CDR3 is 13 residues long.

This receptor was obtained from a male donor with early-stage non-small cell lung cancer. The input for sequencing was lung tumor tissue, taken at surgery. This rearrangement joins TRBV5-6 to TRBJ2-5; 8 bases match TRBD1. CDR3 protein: CASSFGQGETQYF. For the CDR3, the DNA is TGTGCCAGCAGCTTTGGACAGGGCGAGACCCAGTACTTC.